Each of the 11 T cell receptor beta chains below was sequenced from the same sample in a study of cytomegalovirus exposure and HLA in healthy donors. Assay: immunoSEQ multiplex PCR; the TCRdb copy retains only in-frame clones and omits some. The sample holds some 150,000 clones, 88% seen once. Sequenced sample: PBMCs. The receptors were sampled from a man younger than 35 in good health and CMV-seronegative.

The J gene is TRBJ1-4, the V gene TRBV13; TRBD1 matches at 8 bases. Germline CDR1 PRHDT, CDR2 FYEKMQ (reference sequence). Losses at the gene ends were 5 bases for V and 6 bases for J; bases not matched to a gene: 8. The CDR3 loop spans 15 amino acids. CDR3 sequence: CASSPSDRDYEKLFF. CDR3 in DNA: TGTGCCAGCAGCCCATCGGACAGGGACTATGAAAAACTGTTTTTT.

The rearrangement joins TRBV5-1 to TRBJ1-4; D gene uncertain. There are 15 residues in the CDR3. Germline CDR1 and CDR2: SGHRS and YFSETQ. Trimming pared 4 bases from V and 3 bases from J, leaving 13 bases between. CDR3: CASSTGSWANEKLFF. CDR3 bases: TGCGCCAGCAGCACGGGTAGTTGGGCTAATGAAAAACTGTTTTTT. The whole variable domain, remainder taken from reference TRBV5-1 and TRBJ1-4, is KAGVTQTPRYLIKTRGQQVTLSCSPISGHRSVSWYQQTPGQGLQFLFEYFSETQRNKGNFPGRFSGRQFSNSRSEMNVSTLELGDSALYLCASSTGSWANEKLFFGSGTQLSVL.

This clone was observed a single time. This rearrangement joins TRBV19 to TRBJ2-7, with 10 bases identical to TRBD1. The CDR3 is made up of 15 amino acids. V lost 5 bases and J lost 10; bases outside the gene matches: 14. Per the germline V gene, CDR1 is LNHDA and CDR2 is SQIVND (reference sequence). The CDR3: CASSPANSGQGTQYF. The CDR3 DNA reads TGTGCCAGTAGTCCGGCAAATTCGGGACAGGGGACACAGTACTTC.

The chain is built from TRBV7-2 and TRBJ2-3; 8 nucleotides line up with TRBD1. V was clipped by 1 base and J by 6 bases; unmatched bases: 9. Germline V gives CDR1 SGHTA, CDR2 FQGNSA. The CDR3 spans 16 residues. The CDR3 nucleotides read TGTGCCAGCAGCTTAGTAGGGACAGGACCAAGGGATACGCAGTATTTT. Encoded protein: CASSLVGTGPRDTQYF.

J is TRBJ1-2 and V is TRBV18; weak D call: TRBD1 (5 bases). The CDR3 runs to 14 residues. Trimming stripped 0 bases from V and 8 bases from J, with 13 bases between. From germline, CDR1 is KGHSH and CDR2 LQKENI. DNA for the CDR3: TGTGCCAGCTCACCACCGGGGGGGTTGAAGGGCTACACCTTC. It is translated as CASSPPGGLKGYTF.

The chain recombines TRBV15 with TRBJ2-7, with a possible D match to TRBD1 (5 bases). This CDR3 has 14 residues. V was trimmed by 0 bases and J by 0 bases, leaving 6 bases between them. Looked up from germline, CDR1 is LNHNV and CDR2 is YYDKDF (reference sequence). CDR3 amino acids: CATSRDRASYEQYV. The CDR3 region has the DNA TGTGCCACCAGCAGAGACAGGGCCTCCTACGAGCAGTACGTC.

The chain carries TRBV2 and TRBJ2-2; 11 nucleotides match TRBD2. After removal of 6 bases from V and 3 bases from J, the junction contained 3 bases not matched to a gene. CDR1 is SNHLY, CDR2 FYNNEI, per germline. The CDR3 length is 15 residues. CDR3 coding DNA: TGTGCCAGCAGCCTTAGCGGGGGGGACACCGGGGAGCTGTTTTTT. This gives the protein CASSLSGGDTGELFF. The whole variable domain, remainder taken from reference TRBV2 and TRBJ2-2, is EPEVTQTPSHQVTQMGQEVILRCVPISNHLYFYWYRQILGQKVEFLVSFYNNEISEKSEIFDDQFSVERPDGSNFTLKIRSTKLEDSAMYFCASSLSGGDTGELFFGEGSRLTVL.

This clone is a singleton in its sample. The rearrangement joins TRBV4-2 to TRBJ2-3, with D maybe TRBD2 (5 bases). The CDR3 has 14 amino acids. The V end lost 4 bases, the J end lost 2 bases, and 10 bases lay between the germline ends. CDR1 is LGHNA, CDR2 YNFKEQ, per germline. CDR3 bases: TGTGCCAGCAGCCCCGGACTTTTCACAGATACGCAGTATTTT. As protein: CASSPGLFTDTQYF.

V and J are TRBV5-4 and TRBJ1-1; D not certain. Trimming cost V 2 bases and J 1 base, with 3 bases left between them. The CDR3 totals 12 residues. Germline V lookup: CDR1 SGHNT, CDR2 YYREEE (reference sequence). CDR3 DNA: TGTGCCAGCAGCTTACAGAACACTGAAGCTTTCTTT. Translation gives CASSLQNTEAFF.

The CDR3 reads CASSSKIQTSGWETQYF. In nucleotides, the CDR3 is TGTGCCAGCAGTTCCAAAATCCAGACTAGCGGGTGGGAGACCCAGTACTTC. The V and J genes are TRBV28 and TRBJ2-5; 10 bases align to TRBD2. Germline-derived CDR1 and CDR2 are MDHEN and SYDVKM. V shed 4 bases and J 5 bases; nucleotides not matched to a gene: 13. This CDR3 has 17 residues.

This chain joins TRBV30 and TRBJ1-2; D gene ambiguous. With 2 bases removed from V and 1 base from J, the gap between germline ends came to 8 bases. CDR3 size: 13 residues. Germline V gene data show CDR1 as GTSNPN and CDR2 as SVGIG (reference sequence). Here the CDR3 reads CAWSFDNNYGYTF. The CDR3 coding sequence is TGTGCCTGGAGTTTCGACAATAACTATGGCTACACCTTC.